Presented here are 22 T cell receptor beta chains from one specimen sequenced in a study of radiotherapy plus CTLA-4 blockade in lung cancer. Here immunoSEQ multiplex PCR was the method, and the copy in TCRdb shows in-frame clones only, minus some. The top ten hold about 5.3% of the sample, which has tens of thousands of clones, around 83% seen once. The material was peripheral blood, obtained from a patient treated with radiotherapy plus ipilimumab. Every receptor here comes from a human donor with non-small cell lung cancer who had stable disease on radiotherapy plus ipilimumab.

J is TRBJ2-5 and V is TRBV4-1, with D hard to call. The CDR3 is 13 amino acids. CDR1 and CDR2 (germline): MGHRA, YSYEKL. V lost 2 bases and J 0 bases, leaving 4 bases between the germline ends. For the CDR3, the DNA is TGCGCCAGCAGCCAAAACTACCAAGAGACCCAGTACTTC. Its translation: CASSQNYQETQYF.

This clone occurred a few times. The chain carries TRBV28 and TRBJ2-7, with 7 positions matching TRBD1. Germline values: CDR1 MDHEN, CDR2 SYDVKM. With 7 bases clipped from V and 6 bases from J, the junction kept 6 bases outside the gene matches. CDR3 length: 12 amino acids. CDR3 nucleotide sequence: TGTGCCAGCAAGAGGGGGCCGGGCGAGCAGTACTTC. Translation gives CASKRGPGEQYF.

This chain joins TRBV6-5 and TRBJ2-2; D is unclear. Per germline, CDR1 MNHEY and CDR2 SVGAGI. This CDR3 is 16 amino acids long. V was pared by 4 bases and J by 2 bases, with 14 bases between. The DNA for the CDR3 is TGTGCCAGCAGTTCCTACAGAGAAATCAACACCGGGGAGCTGTTTTTT. Its translation is CASSSYREINTGELFF.

V usage is TRBV7-2 and J usage is TRBJ2-7, with 7 positions matching TRBD2. V shed 5 bases, J shed 4 bases, and the junction held 8 bases outside the gene matches. The CDR3 is 14 amino acids. CDR1 is SGHTA and CDR2 is FQGNSA in the germline V gene. The CDR3 region has the DNA TGTGCCAGCAGCGGTGGCGGGAGTACGTACGAGCAGTACTTC. Protein: CASSGGGSTYEQYF.

This clone has only one observation. The genes are TRBV11-1 and TRBJ2-1, with 8 bases matching TRBD1. Germline V gene lookup returns CDR1 SGHAT and CDR2 FQDESV (reference sequence). V shed 2 bases, J shed 8 bases, and the junction held 14 bases outside the gene matches. The CDR3 has 17 amino acids. The CDR3 DNA is TGTGCCAGCAGCTTAAATACATTTACAGGGGGGTACTATGAGCAGTTCTTC. Protein: CASSLNTFTGGYYEQFF.

This sequence joins TRBV6-5 and TRBJ2-3; D remains unclear. There are 13 residues in the CDR3. V was trimmed by 8 bases and J by 2 bases, leaving 11 bases between them. Germline CDR1 MNHEY, CDR2 SVGAGI. The CDR3 DNA follows: TGTGCCAGCGAGGTCCCGGTCACAGATACGCAGTATTTT. Translating gives CASEVPVTDTQYF.

V is TRBV6-5 and J is TRBJ2-3; 8 positions agree with TRBD2. Looked up from germline, CDR1 is MNHEY and CDR2 is SVGAGI. There are 14 residues in the CDR3. V shed 5 bases, J shed 10 bases, and the junction held 11 bases outside the gene matches. The CDR3 coding sequence is TGTGCCAGCAGTACCCCAGGACTAGCTAATTCGCAGTATTTT. It encodes CASSTPGLANSQYF.

This clone has just a few counts. V usage is TRBV4-3 and J usage is TRBJ2-1; 7 bases fit TRBD2. J was trimmed by 8 bases and V by 1 base; bases with no gene match: 5. The CDR3 has 14 residues. Germline V lookup: CDR1 LGHNA, CDR2 YSLEER. CDR3 sequence: CASSQAGGGYEQFF. The CDR3 nucleotides are TGCGCCAGCAGCCAAGCGGGAGGCGGGTATGAGCAGTTCTTC.

The CDR3 DNA reads TGTGCCAGCTCACCTATCGGCGGTAGCTCCTACAATGAGCAGTTCTTC. It translates to CASSPIGGSSYNEQFF. J is TRBJ2-1 and V is TRBV18, with unresolved D. The ends were cut back, 3 bases at V and 0 bases at J, with 12 bases in the middle. Germline CDR1 KGHSH, CDR2 LQKENI. The CDR3 is 16 residues long.

The J gene is TRBJ2-1, the V gene TRBV14, with 13 bases aligning to TRBD2. V shed 9 bases and J 0 bases; nucleotides not matched to a gene: 8. There are 17 residues in the CDR3. Germline values: CDR1 SGHDN, CDR2 FVKESK. The CDR3 sequence: CASRTGTSGNSYNEQFF. The CDR3 DNA sequence: TGTGCCAGTAGGACCGGGACTAGCGGGAACTCCTACAATGAGCAGTTCTTC.

The rearrangement links TRBV19 to TRBJ1-4; TRBD1 might be the D (6 bases). CDR3 size: 15 residues. The V gene's germline CDR1 is LNHDA and CDR2 SQIVND (reference sequence). The V gene lost 5 bases and the J gene lost 8 bases, with 18 bases spanning the gap. CDR3 DNA: TGTGCCAGTAGTTTGGGGGCCCGGATCGCAGAAAAACTGTTTTTT. Protein: CASSLGARIAEKLFF.

This chain joins TRBV12-2 and TRBJ2-3; TRBD2 is the table's D call, not checked against the DNA. TRBV12-2 is a recognized pseudogene. CDR3 length: 21 amino acids. CDR3 nucleotide sequence: TGTGCAAGTCGCCCCCCAGCCGGGACTAGCGGGAGTATGGCACGCACAGATACGCAGTATTTT. Protein sequence: CASRPPAGTSGSMARTDTQYF.

Here the CDR3 reads CASNRGGGSYNEQFF. The CDR3 DNA is TGTGCCAGCAACCGTGGGGGGGGATCCTACAATGAGCAGTTCTTC. The V gene is TRBV7-2, the J gene TRBJ2-1; 7 bases line up with TRBD2. Germline V gene lookup returns CDR1 SGHTA and CDR2 FQGNSA. With 7 bases clipped from V and 1 base from J, the junction kept 7 bases outside the gene matches. The CDR3 is 15 amino acids. Combining the CDR3 with reference TRBV7-2 and TRBJ2-1 gives the whole variable domain GAGVSQSPSNKVTEKGKDVELRCDPISGHTALYWYRQSLGQGLEFLIYFQGNSAPDKSGLPSDRFSAERTGGSVSTLTIQRTQQEDSAVYLCASNRGGGSYNEQFFGPGTRLTVL.

V and J are TRBV18 and TRBJ1-5; TRBD1 agrees at 9 bases. Germline values: CDR1 KGHSH, CDR2 LQKENI. The CDR3 spans 18 residues. V lost 6 bases, J lost 1 base, and 13 bases stayed unmatched. CDR3 residues: CASSPTGTGLDSNQPQHF. CDR3 DNA sequence: TGTGCCAGCTCGCCGACCGGGACAGGGCTCGACAGCAATCAGCCCCAGCATTTT.

This clone was counted between two and nine times. The V call is TRBV30, the J call TRBJ1-2, with D uncertain. Trimming shortened V by 0 bases and J by 4 bases, and 12 bases separated the two germline ends. CDR1 and CDR2 (germline): GTSNPN, SVGIG (reference sequence). The CDR3 runs 14 residues. The CDR3 DNA reads as TGTGCCTGGAGTGTAGGCCAGAACAGCTATGGCTACACCTTC. Its translation is CAWSVGQNSYGYTF. The variable domain in full, completed from reference TRBV30 and TRBJ1-2, reads SQTIHQWPATLVQPVGSPLSLECTVEGTSNPNLYWYRQAAGRGLQLLFYSVGIGQISSEVPQNLSASRPQDRQFILSSKKLLLSDSGFYLCAWSVGQNSYGYTFGSGTRLTVV.

This clone appeared a few times. The V gene is TRBV7-2, the J gene TRBJ2-5; D is perhaps TRBD2 (7 bases). The J call could be wrong; TRBJ2-7 is a better fit for the DNA end. CDR1 is SGHTA and CDR2 is FQGNSA in the germline V gene. The CDR3 extends over 15 amino acids. CDR3 sequence reads: CASSPYGGPTYEQYF. CDR3 bases: TGTGCCAGCAGCCCTTACGGGGGGCCCACCTACGAGCAGTACTTC.

This clone came up a few times. The chain recombines TRBV6-5 with TRBJ1-1; 10 bases agree with TRBD1. This CDR3 contains 12 residues. Germline CDR1 reads MNHEY; CDR2 reads SVGAGI. The V gene end was trimmed by 6 bases and the J gene end by 8 bases; junction bases not matched to a gene: 3. In DNA form, the CDR3 reads TGTGCCAGCAGAGAGGGACAGGGGGAAGCTTTCTTT. Translated: CASREGQGEAFF.

The chain employs TRBV6-1 and TRBJ2-7; TRBD2 is a possible D gene (6 bases). This CDR3 comprises 14 residues. V lost 6 bases and J 7 bases, leaving 19 bases between the germline ends. CDR1 MNHNS and CDR2 SASEGT come from the germline V gene. The CDR3, as DNA: TGTGCCAGCAGCCTTAGCGGACCTATGGGAGAGCAGTACTTC. It specifies CASSLSGPMGEQYF.

The J gene is TRBJ2-1, the V gene TRBV6-5; tentatively, D is TRBD2 (7 bases). V dropped 6 bases and J dropped 2 bases, with 8 bases sitting between them. The V gene's germline CDR1 is MNHEY and CDR2 SVGAGI. The CDR3 has 13 amino acids. Here the CDR3 DNA reads TGTGCCAGCAGCGGGGGGCCCTACAATGAGCAGTTCTTC. It translates to CASSGGPYNEQFF.

The V call is TRBV18, the J call TRBJ2-5, with 7 positions matching TRBD1. There are 14 residues in the CDR3. V was clipped by 4 bases and J by 1 base; unmatched bases: 3. Germline V gene lookup returns CDR1 KGHSH and CDR2 LQKENI. CDR3 sequence: CASSRDRAQETQYF. The CDR3 DNA follows: TGTGCCAGCTCACGGGACAGAGCCCAAGAGACCCAGTACTTC.

Only a few counts were recorded for this clone. The chain is built from TRBV11-1 and TRBJ2-7, with TRBD1 identical over 7 bases. CDR1 is SGHAT, CDR2 FQDESV, per germline (reference sequence). The trim removed 3 bases at V and 4 bases at J, leaving 6 bases unmatched. CDR3 length equals 14 residues. Here the CDR3 reads CASSFRDRRYEQYF. As DNA, the CDR3 is TGTGCCAGCAGCTTTCGGGACAGACGATACGAGCAGTACTTC.

This chain joins TRBV5-1 and TRBJ2-1, with TRBD2 matching over 8 bases. This CDR3 contains 13 residues. The V gene's germline CDR1 is SGHRS and CDR2 YFSETQ. V was clipped by 7 bases and J by 8 bases; unmatched bases: 8. The CDR3 sequence is CASGREGVDEQFF. The CDR3 region has the DNA TGCGCCAGCGGACGGGAGGGCGTAGATGAGCAGTTCTTC.